Following are 26 T cell receptor beta chains from one sample sequenced in a study of blood T cells in healthy people across ages. Through a sample-barcoded 5' primer and a J-beta primer mix, a second PCR was run for roughly 6 to 11 cycles. TCRdb itself ran the 5' RACE reads through MiXCR, one entry per CDR3 protein. The table shows 700,000 to 1,000,000 distinct CDR3 sequences, with around 45% occurring only once. Sequences were obtained from blood. Every receptor here comes from a man aged 60-69 years in good health.

This clonotype was found many times. The chain recombines TRBV12-3 or TRBV12-4 with TRBJ1-1; D possibly corresponds to TRBD1 (6 bases). This CDR3 has 12 residues. V was shortened by 4 bases and J by 8 bases, with 11 bases between the two germline ends. This CDR3 reads CASSSSGGEAFF. The CDR3 nucleotides are TGTGCCAGCAGTTCCTCGGGGGGCGAAGCTTTCTTT.

The rearrangement uses TRBV6-6 and TRBJ2-1; TRBD2 matches at 9 bases. This CDR3 has 15 amino acids. Germline CDR1 MNHNY, CDR2 SVGAGI (reference sequence). The V and J ends lost 6 bases and 5 bases, in that order; junction bases with no gene match: 8. This CDR3 is CASRISGGRDNEQFF. The CDR3 DNA follows: TGTGCCAGCAGAATCAGCGGGGGGAGGGACAATGAGCAGTTCTTC.

The chain has TRBV10-3 and TRBJ2-3; unclear D gene. This CDR3 is 14 amino acids long. V was clipped by 3 bases and J by 2 bases, with 9 bases between them. Per the germline V gene, CDR1 is ENHRY and CDR2 is SYGVKD. The CDR3: CAISDSGNTDTQYF. The CDR3, as DNA: TGTGCCATCAGTGATTCAGGAAACACAGATACGCAGTATTTT.

This clonotype was counted between two and nine times. The chain has TRBV7-2 and TRBJ2-3; TRBD2 might be the D (7 bases). In germline, CDR1 is SGHTA, CDR2 FQGNSA. The ends were cut back, 5 bases at V and 10 bases at J, with 16 bases in the middle. The CDR3 contains 13 residues. This CDR3 is CASSGGAQVAQYF. The CDR3 DNA reads TGTGCCAGCAGCGGGGGGGCCCAGGTTGCGCAGTATTTT. The entire variable domain, with the rest obtained from reference TRBV7-2 and TRBJ2-3, is as follows: GAGVSQSPSNKVTEKGKDVELRCDPISGHTALYWYRQSLGQGLEFLIYFQGNSAPDKSGLPSDRFSAERTGGSVSTLTIQRTQQEDSAVYLCASSGGAQVAQYFGPGTRLTVL.

This clonotype has only a few counts. This chain uses TRBV7-2 with TRBJ1-6, with TRBD1 matching 10 bases. Trimming cost V 7 bases and J 7 bases; bases outside gene matches: 4. Germline V CDR1 and CDR2: SGHTA, FQGNSA. The CDR3 length is 14 residues. The CDR3 spells CASTMTGGNSPLHF. The CDR3, as DNA: TGTGCCAGCACCATGACAGGGGGCAATTCACCCCTCCACTTT.

V and J are TRBV24-1 and TRBJ2-6; D gene unclear. V lost 7 bases and J lost 0, with 3 bases in between. The CDR3 sequence is 13 residues long. CDR1 and CDR2 from the germline V gene are KGHDR and SFDVKD. CDR3 DNA: TGTGCCACCAGGGCCTCTGGGGCCAACGTCCTGACTTTC. Translated: CATRASGANVLTF.

J is TRBJ1-5 and V is TRBV24-1; no clear D gene. CDR3 length equals 14 residues. Germline V lookup: CDR1 KGHDR, CDR2 SFDVKD. V was clipped by 4 bases and J by 0 bases, with 6 bases between them. The CDR3 DNA is TGTGCCACCAGTGAGCGGATTAGCAATCAGCCCCAGCATTTT. This sequence encodes CATSERISNQPQHF.

This clonotype was counted ten times or more. This sequence joins TRBV5-1 and TRBJ2-7; D is possibly TRBD1 (5 bases). CDR3 length: 13 residues. The V gene lost 6 bases and the J gene lost 2 bases, with 12 bases spanning the gap. Germline assignment: CDR1 SGHRS and CDR2 YFSETQ. The CDR3 here is CASTSTAPYEQYF. CDR3 bases: TGCGCCAGCACCTCGACAGCCCCCTACGAGCAGTACTTC.

This clonotype appeared a few times. This rearrangement joins TRBV4-3 to TRBJ2-4; D may correspond to TRBD1 or TRBD2 (5 bases each). Germline assignment: CDR1 LGHNA and CDR2 YSLEER. Trimming took off 0 bases at V and 6 bases at J, with 12 bases between the two ends. The CDR3 is 15 residues long. The CDR3: CASSQDITGGNIQYF. CDR3 DNA sequence: TGCGCCAGCAGCCAAGATATAACAGGAGGAAACATTCAGTACTTC.

The rearrangement links TRBV4-3 to TRBJ2-1; perhaps TRBD2 as D (5 bases). Germline loops: CDR1 LGHNA, CDR2 YSLEER. Trimming cost V 1 base and J 6 bases, with 13 bases left between them. The CDR3 extends over 15 amino acids. The CDR3 DNA is TGCGCCAGCAGCCAAGGTTCGGGGTTCTTCAATGAGCAGTTCTTC. Protein: CASSQGSGFFNEQFF.

The chain is built from TRBV3-1 and TRBJ2-5; D is perhaps TRBD2 (6 bases). Trimming pared 2 bases from V and 0 bases from J, leaving 13 bases between. The germline gives CDR1 LGHDT, CDR2 YNNKEL (reference sequence). This CDR3 region has 16 residues. DNA of the CDR3: TGTGCCAGCAGCCAACGACTAGGCGGGTACCAAGAGACCCAGTACTTC. It encodes CASSQRLGGYQETQYF.

This chain joins TRBV4-3 and TRBJ1-2; possible D gene TRBD1, 5 bases. Germline V gene lookup returns CDR1 LGHNA and CDR2 YSLEER. The germline V and J ends were trimmed by 1 base and 4 bases, with 19 bases remaining between them. CDR3 length: 17 amino acids. The CDR3 reads CASSQGLGAGPGYGYTF. Here the CDR3 DNA reads TGCGCCAGCAGCCAAGGCCTCGGGGCAGGACCAGGCTATGGCTACACCTTC.

CDR3 in DNA: TGCGCCAGCGGTGCGGCTGGACAGGGGGCAACTGAAGCTTTCTTT. Protein: CASGAAGQGATEAFF. The rearrangement uses TRBV10-2 and TRBJ1-1, with 11 bases lining up with TRBD1. CDR1 and CDR2 from the germline V gene are WSHSY and SAAADI. This CDR3 has 15 residues. The J segment lost 5 bases and the V segment lost 8 bases, leaving 10 bases of the junction unmatched.

The chain carries TRBV6-2 or TRBV6-3 and TRBJ2-6; the match to TRBD1 covers 7 bases. This CDR3 has 16 amino acids. Germline V gives CDR1 MNHEY, CDR2 SVGEGT. With 2 bases clipped from V and 4 bases from J, the junction kept 5 bases outside the gene matches. The CDR3 region is CASSYRGPPGANVLTF. DNA for the CDR3: TGTGCCAGCAGTTACAGGGGGCCCCCGGGGGCCAACGTCCTGACTTTC.

The CDR3 sequence is CASSQDLPGSSYEQYF. The CDR3 DNA reads as TGCGCCAGCAGCCAAGATCTTCCGGGCAGCTCCTACGAGCAGTACTTC. The chain has TRBV4-3 and TRBJ2-7; D uncertain. The CDR3 runs 16 residues. Trimming shortened V by 0 bases and J by 0 bases, and 12 bases separated the two germline ends. Germline loops: CDR1 LGHNA, CDR2 YSLEER.

The chain links TRBV5-1 to TRBJ2-5; D is undetermined. Looked up from germline, CDR1 is SGHRS and CDR2 is YFSETQ. Trimming removed 4 bases at V and 1 base at J, with 17 bases between. The CDR3 contains 16 residues. CDR3 in DNA: TGCGCCAGCAGCGATGCCTCTCTGGTGACCCAAGAGACCCAGTACTTC. Protein sequence: CASSDASLVTQETQYF.

V is TRBV14 and J is TRBJ2-6; D is unresolved. The V gene's germline CDR1 is SGHDN and CDR2 FVKESK. The V and J ends lost 6 bases and 0 bases respectively, with 9 bases between them. The CDR3 has 15 residues. CDR3 region: CASRRSGSGANVLTF. Here the CDR3 DNA reads TGTGCCAGCAGGCGATCCGGCTCTGGGGCCAACGTCCTGACTTTC.

Note on this clonotype: Germline and junction disagree at one end, which may indicate a read error. V gene TRBV10-3 combines with J gene TRBJ2-3; TRBD1 or TRBD2 may be the D gene (5 bases each). Per the germline V gene, CDR1 is ENHRY and CDR2 is SYGVKD. The CDR3 is made up of 16 amino acids. CDR3 region: CTISERPRGSTDTQYF. The CDR3, as DNA: TGTACCATCAGTGAGCGACCCCGGGGCTCCACAGATACGCAGTATTTT.

The chain combines TRBV28 with TRBJ2-3; 9 bases align to TRBD2. The CDR3 is made up of 14 amino acids. The germline gives CDR1 MDHEN, CDR2 SYDVKM. V lost 5 bases, J lost 4 bases, and 4 bases stayed unmatched. The CDR3 nucleotides are TGTGCCAGCAGTGTTAGCGGGAGCCCAGATACGCAGTATTTT. Translated: CASSVSGSPDTQYF. Looking up the rest from reference TRBV28 and TRBJ2-3 gives the full variable domain: DVKVTQSSRYLVKRTGEKVFLECVQDMDHENMFWYRQDPGLGLRLIYFSYDVKMKEKGDIPEGYSVSREKKERFSLILESASTNQTSMYLCASSVSGSPDTQYFGPGTRLTVL.

Note on this clonotype: A single base separates this from a much larger clone, so it may be a read error. The V and J genes are TRBV29-1 and TRBJ2-1, with a weak D call TRBD1 (6 bases). CDR1 and CDR2 from the germline V gene are SQVTM and ANQGSEA. There are 16 residues in the CDR3. The CDR3 nucleotides read TGCAGCGTTGGTCTCACAGGGTTGGTGTCCTACAGTGAGCAGTTCTTC. It yields the protein CSVGLTGLVSYSEQFF.

Of note for this clonotype: The junction and the germline gene differ at one end; a read error may be behind it. The chain is built from TRBV15 and TRBJ2-1; perhaps TRBD2 as D (7 bases). CDR1 and CDR2 from the germline V gene are LNHNV and YYDKDF (reference sequence). This CDR3 spans 17 amino acids. The CDR3 nucleotides read TGCGCCACCAGCAGAGCTTGTTCCGGGGGGCCTGGGGGAGAGCAGTTCTTC. This gives the protein CATSRACSGGPGGEQFF.

This clonotype was seen a handful of times. The gene calls are TRBV20-1 and TRBJ1-2; 7 bases agree with TRBD1. There are 16 residues in the CDR3. Germline-derived CDR1 and CDR2 are DFQATT and SNEGSKA (reference sequence). V dropped 5 bases and J dropped 7; count of bases not matched to a gene: 19. CDR3 in DNA: TGCAGTGCTGGGATGACAGGGTCAAGAGGAAGTAGTGGCTACACCTTC. Protein product: CSAGMTGSRGSSGYTF.

The chain joins TRBV4-3 to TRBJ2-3; D may correspond to TRBD1 or TRBD2 (5 bases each). CDR3 length: 19 residues. Looked up from germline, CDR1 is LGHNA and CDR2 is YSLEER. The V gene lost 0 bases and the J gene lost 2 bases, with 21 bases spanning the gap. The chain's CDR3 is CASSQDRVGDGGPTDTQYF. The DNA of the CDR3 is TGCGCCAGCAGCCAAGATCGTGTTGGCGATGGGGGACCCACAGATACGCAGTATTTT.

This clonotype was detected a few times. This chain connects TRBV3-1 to TRBJ2-6, with TRBD1 identical over 9 bases. This CDR3 spans 18 amino acids. Germline V gene data show CDR1 as LGHDT and CDR2 as YNNKEL (reference sequence). Germline trimming cut 7 bases from V and 0 bases from J; bases unmatched to any gene: 10. CDR3 nucleotide sequence: TGTGCCAGCAAACGACGACAGGGGGAGTACTCTGGGGCCAACGTCCTGACTTTC. It specifies CASKRRQGEYSGANVLTF. Filled out from reference TRBV3-1 and TRBJ2-6, the complete variable domain reads DTAVSQTPKYLVTQMGNDKSIKCEQNLGHDTMYWYKQDSKKFLKIMFSYNNKELIINETVPNRFSPKSPDKAHLNLHINSLELGDSAVYFCASKRRQGEYSGANVLTFGAGSRLTVL.

The chain is built from TRBV4-3 and TRBJ2-7; 7 nucleotides line up with TRBD1. Germline V lookup: CDR1 LGHNA, CDR2 YSLEER. CDR3 length: 15 amino acids. The V segment lost 4 bases and the J segment 0 bases; nucleotides outside the gene matches: 6. CDR3 region: CASSPDDRDSYEQYF. In DNA form, the CDR3 reads TGCGCCAGCAGCCCAGACGACAGGGACTCCTACGAGCAGTACTTC.

The chain's CDR3 is CASSLVGTTQYF. The DNA of the CDR3 is TGTGCCAGCAGCTTAGTGGGAACGACCCAGTACTTC. The chain links TRBV7-8 to TRBJ2-7; D gene uncertain. With the DNA end fitting TRBJ2-5 better, the J assignment may be wrong. CDR1 is SGHVS and CDR2 is FQNEAQ in the germline V gene. The CDR3 extends over 12 amino acids.